This T cell receptor (beta chain) was profiled in a study of T cell changes during pregnancy in multiple sclerosis. The CDR3 spans 15 residues. CDR1 and CDR2 (germline): MDHEN, SYDVKM. Trimming cost V 4 bases and J 7 bases; bases outside gene matches: 11. Only in-frame clones appear in the TCRdb table, and some are missing; sequencing was by immunoSEQ multiplex PCR. The sample records 50,000 to 70,000 clones, roughly 92% being singletons. The receptor was derived from a female donor with multiple sclerosis, enrolled in a pregnancy study. Material: peripheral blood, obtained in the second trimester of pregnancy. The gene calls are TRBV28 and TRBJ2-7; TRBD2 matches 9 bases. This CDR3 is CASSSSGGRAGEQYF. The CDR3 DNA reads TGTGCCAGCAGTTCTTCAGGCGGGAGGGCCGGAGAGCAGTACTTC.